The clone carrying this T cell receptor (beta chain) was found many times. Its antigen is undetermined. What was amplified from RNA transcripts were TCR beta CDR3 regions. When the TCR CDR3 underwent first-round RT-PCR, the HTBI primer set was used. TCRdb used MiXCR to reprocess the multiplex PCR reads, holding one entry per CDR3 protein. The sample lists some 760,000 distinct CDR3 sequences; approximately 14% were seen once. The record originates from a study of T cells in Graves' hyperthyroidism and ophthalmopathy. A roughly 9.1 ml volume of fresh peripheral blood provided the PBMCs. Notes on the study in general: Among thyroid clonotypes expanded above 0.001, most also appeared in blood.

There are 17 residues in the CDR3. CDR1 MDHEN and CDR2 SYDVKM come from the germline V gene. Trimming took 4 bases from V and 0 from J, leaving 15 bases between them. Sequencing used blood. The clonotype comes from a woman younger than 30 with Graves' hyperthyroidism. The chain uses TRBV28 and TRBJ2-2; perhaps TRBD1 as D (5 bases). For the CDR3, the DNA is TGTGCCAGCAGTTCAGGGTGGGCCACCTCGAACACCGGGGAGCTGTTTTTT. This translates into CASSSGWATSNTGELFF.